The entry below describes one T cell receptor beta chain. The study ran its PCR with 60 Vbeta and 13 Jbeta primers. Generated by immunoSEQ multiplex PCR, the TCRdb table keeps only in-frame clones and is missing some. The sample has fewer than 350,000 clones, roughly 90% seen once. The sample originates from a study of cytomegalovirus exposure and HLA in healthy donors. On the study more broadly: Among the 398 genotyped donors, more than 70% were placed in the Caucasian-associated ancestry cluster.

Germline lookup yields CDR1 SGDLS and CDR2 YYNGEE. The CDR3 contains 14 residues. J gave up 5 bases and V 4 bases, and 8 bases lay outside the gene matches. The sequenced sample consisted of PBMCs. The TCR was taken from a woman between 18 and 29 years old in good health and CMV-seronegative. The chain carries TRBV9 and TRBJ2-7; 8 bases fit TRBD1. The CDR3 protein is CASSYRDRQDEQYF. CDR3 sequence (DNA): TGTGCCAGCAGCTACCGGGACAGGCAGGACGAGCAGTACTTC.